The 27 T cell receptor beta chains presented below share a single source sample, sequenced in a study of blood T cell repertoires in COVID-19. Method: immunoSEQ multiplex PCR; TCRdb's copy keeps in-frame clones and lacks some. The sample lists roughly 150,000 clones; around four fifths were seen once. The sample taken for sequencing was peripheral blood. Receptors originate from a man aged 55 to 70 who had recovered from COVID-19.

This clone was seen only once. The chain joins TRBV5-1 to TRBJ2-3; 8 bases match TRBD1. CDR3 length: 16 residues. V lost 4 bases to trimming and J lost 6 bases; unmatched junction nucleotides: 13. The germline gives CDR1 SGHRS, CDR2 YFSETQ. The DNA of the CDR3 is TGCGCCAGCAGCCCCTTGGGGGCAGGGGGCAGGGATACGCAGTATTTT. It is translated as CASSPLGAGGRDTQYF.

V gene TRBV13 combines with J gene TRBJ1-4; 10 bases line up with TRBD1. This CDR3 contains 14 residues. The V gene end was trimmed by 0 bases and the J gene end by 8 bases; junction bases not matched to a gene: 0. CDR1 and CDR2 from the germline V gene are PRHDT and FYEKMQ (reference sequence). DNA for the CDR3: TGTGCCAGCAGCTTAGGGACAGGGGGCGAAAAACTGTTTTTT. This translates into CASSLGTGGEKLFF.

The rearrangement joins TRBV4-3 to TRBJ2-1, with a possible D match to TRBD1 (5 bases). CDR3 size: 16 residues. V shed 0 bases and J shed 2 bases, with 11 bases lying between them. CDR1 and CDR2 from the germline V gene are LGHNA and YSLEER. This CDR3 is CASSQEDQGAYNEQFF. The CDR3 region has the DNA TGCGCCAGCAGCCAAGAGGATCAGGGCGCCTACAATGAGCAGTTCTTC.

CDR3: CASDYDRSNEKLFF. The CDR3, as DNA: TGTGCCAGCGACTACGACAGGTCTAATGAAAAACTGTTTTTT. The V call is TRBV2, the J call TRBJ1-4; possible D gene TRBD1, 6 bases. Germline CDR1 SNHLY, CDR2 FYNNEI. Trimming removed 8 bases from V and 3 bases from J, with 13 bases in between. The CDR3 spans 14 residues.

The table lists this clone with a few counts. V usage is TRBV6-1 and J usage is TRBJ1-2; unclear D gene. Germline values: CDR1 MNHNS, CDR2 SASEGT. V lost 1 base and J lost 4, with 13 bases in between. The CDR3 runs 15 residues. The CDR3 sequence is CASSEEGTVPYGYTF. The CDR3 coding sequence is TGTGCCAGCAGTGAAGAAGGCACAGTTCCCTATGGCTACACCTTC.

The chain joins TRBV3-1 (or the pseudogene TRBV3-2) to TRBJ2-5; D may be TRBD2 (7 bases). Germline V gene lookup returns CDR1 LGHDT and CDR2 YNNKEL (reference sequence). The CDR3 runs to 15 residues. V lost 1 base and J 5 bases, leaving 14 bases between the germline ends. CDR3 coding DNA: TGTGCCAGCAGCCAAGCTGGCAGGGGAGGGGAGACCCAGTACTTC. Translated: CASSQAGRGGETQYF.

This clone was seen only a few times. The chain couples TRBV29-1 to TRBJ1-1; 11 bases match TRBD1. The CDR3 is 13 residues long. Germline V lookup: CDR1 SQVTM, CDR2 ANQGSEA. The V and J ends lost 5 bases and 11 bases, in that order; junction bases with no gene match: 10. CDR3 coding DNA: TGCAGCGTTTCCCCGGGACAGGGGGGGCGGGCTTTCTTT. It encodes CSVSPGQGGRAFF.

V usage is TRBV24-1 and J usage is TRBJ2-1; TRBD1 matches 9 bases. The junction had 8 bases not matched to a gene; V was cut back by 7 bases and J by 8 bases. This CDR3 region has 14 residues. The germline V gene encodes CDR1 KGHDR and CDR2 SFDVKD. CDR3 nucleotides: TGTGCCACCAGCTTCGGGACAGGGCGACATGAGCAGTTCTTC. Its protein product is CATSFGTGRHEQFF.

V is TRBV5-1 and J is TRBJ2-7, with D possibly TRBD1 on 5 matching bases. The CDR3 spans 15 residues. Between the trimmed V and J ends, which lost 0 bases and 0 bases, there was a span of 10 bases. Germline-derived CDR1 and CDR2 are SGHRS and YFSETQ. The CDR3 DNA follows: TGCGCCAGCAGCTTGGACAGGACGTTCTCCTACGAGCAGTACTTC. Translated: CASSLDRTFSYEQYF.

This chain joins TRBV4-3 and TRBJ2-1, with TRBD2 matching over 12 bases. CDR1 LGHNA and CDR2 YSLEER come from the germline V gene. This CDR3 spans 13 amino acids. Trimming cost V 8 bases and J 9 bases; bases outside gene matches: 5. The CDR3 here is CASRLAGETEQFF. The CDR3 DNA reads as TGCGCCAGCCGACTAGCGGGAGAAACTGAGCAGTTCTTC.

This CDR3 is CASSSTGGNEKLFF. CDR3 sequence (DNA): TGTGCCAGCAGTTCGACAGGTGGTAATGAAAAACTGTTTTTT. The rearrangement uses TRBV28 and TRBJ1-4, with D possibly matching TRBD1 (6 bases). Germline values: CDR1 MDHEN, CDR2 SYDVKM. V lost 4 bases to trimming and J lost 4 bases, with 10 bases between them. This CDR3 spans 14 amino acids.

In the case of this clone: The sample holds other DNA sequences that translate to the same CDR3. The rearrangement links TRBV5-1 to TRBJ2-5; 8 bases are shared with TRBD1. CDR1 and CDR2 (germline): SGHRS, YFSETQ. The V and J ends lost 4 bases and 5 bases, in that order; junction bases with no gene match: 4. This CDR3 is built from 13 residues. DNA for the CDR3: TGCGCCAGCAGCGCGGACAGGGCCGAGACCCAGTACTTC. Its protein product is CASSADRAETQYF.

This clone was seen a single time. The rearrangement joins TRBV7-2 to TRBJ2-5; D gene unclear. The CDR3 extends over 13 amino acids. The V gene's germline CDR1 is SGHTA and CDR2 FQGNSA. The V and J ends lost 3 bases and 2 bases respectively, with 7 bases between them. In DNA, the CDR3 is TGTGCCAGCAGCTTGCGGAGTCAAGAGACCCAGTACTTC. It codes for CASSLRSQETQYF.

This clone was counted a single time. CDR3: CATSDASGTYEQYF. In nucleotides, the CDR3 is TGTGCCACCAGTGATGCCTCCGGGACCTACGAGCAGTACTTC. The V call is TRBV24-1, the J call TRBJ2-7; TRBD2 might be the D (5 bases). Germline CDR1 KGHDR, CDR2 SFDVKD. This CDR3 is 14 amino acids long. V dropped 3 bases and J dropped 2 bases, with 10 bases sitting between them.

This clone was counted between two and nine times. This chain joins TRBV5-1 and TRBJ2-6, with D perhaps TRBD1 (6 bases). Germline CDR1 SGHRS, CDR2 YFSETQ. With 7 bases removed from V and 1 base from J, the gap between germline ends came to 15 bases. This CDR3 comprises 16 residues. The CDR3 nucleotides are TGCGCCAGCGCACAGGGTTACCAATCTGGGGCCAACGTCCTGACTTTC. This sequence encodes CASAQGYQSGANVLTF.

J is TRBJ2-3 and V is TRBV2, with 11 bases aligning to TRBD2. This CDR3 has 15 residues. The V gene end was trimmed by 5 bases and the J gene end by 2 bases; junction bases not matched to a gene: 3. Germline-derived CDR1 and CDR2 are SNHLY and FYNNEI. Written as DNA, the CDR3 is TGTGCCAGCAGTTCACTAGCGGGAGTCACAGATACGCAGTATTTT. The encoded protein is CASSSLAGVTDTQYF.

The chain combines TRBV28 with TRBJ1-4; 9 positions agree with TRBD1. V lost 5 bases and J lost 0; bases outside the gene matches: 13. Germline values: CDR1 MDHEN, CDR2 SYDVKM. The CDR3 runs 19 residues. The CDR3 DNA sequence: TGTGCCAGCAGTCCCCTAACCGGGACAGGGTCTCCAACTAATGAAAAACTGTTTTTT. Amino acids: CASSPLTGTGSPTNEKLFF. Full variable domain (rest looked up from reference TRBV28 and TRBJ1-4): DVKVTQSSRYLVKRTGEKVFLECVQDMDHENMFWYRQDPGLGLRLIYFSYDVKMKEKGDIPEGYSVSREKKERFSLILESASTNQTSMYLCASSPLTGTGSPTNEKLFFGSGTQLSVL.

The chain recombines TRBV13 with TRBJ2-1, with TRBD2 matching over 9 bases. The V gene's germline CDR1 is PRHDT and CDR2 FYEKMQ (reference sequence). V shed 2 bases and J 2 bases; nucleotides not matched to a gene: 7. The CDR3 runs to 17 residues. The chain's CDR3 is CASSLMRLAEAYNEQFF. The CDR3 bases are TGTGCCAGCAGCTTAATGAGACTAGCGGAAGCCTACAATGAGCAGTTCTTC.

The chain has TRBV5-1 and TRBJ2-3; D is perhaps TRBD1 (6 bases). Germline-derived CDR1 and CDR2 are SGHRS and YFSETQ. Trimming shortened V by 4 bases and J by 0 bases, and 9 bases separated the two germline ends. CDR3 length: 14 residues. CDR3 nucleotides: TGCGCCAGCAGCGTCGGACAGAGCACAGATACGCAGTATTTT. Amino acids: CASSVGQSTDTQYF.

The CDR3 DNA follows: TGTGCCAGCAGCCAGACTAGCGGTGCCGATAAGTTCTTC. Translating gives CASSQTSGADKFF. The chain links TRBV3-1 (or the pseudogene TRBV3-2) to TRBJ2-1; 9 positions match TRBD2. V gave up 3 bases and J gave up 14 bases; unmatched junction bases: 8. The germline gives CDR1 LGHDT, CDR2 YNNKEL (reference sequence). The CDR3 has 13 amino acids.

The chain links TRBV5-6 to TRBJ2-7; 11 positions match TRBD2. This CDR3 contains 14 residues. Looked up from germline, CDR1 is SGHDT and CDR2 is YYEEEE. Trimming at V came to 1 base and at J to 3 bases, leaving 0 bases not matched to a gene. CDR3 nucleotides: TGTGCCAGCAGCTTGACTAGCGGGAGCTACGAGCAGTACTTC. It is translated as CASSLTSGSYEQYF.

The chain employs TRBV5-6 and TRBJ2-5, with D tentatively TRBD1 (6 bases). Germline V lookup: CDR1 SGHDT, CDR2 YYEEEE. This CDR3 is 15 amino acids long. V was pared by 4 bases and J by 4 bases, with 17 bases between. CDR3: CASSAPPGQIETQYF. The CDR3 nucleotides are TGTGCCAGCAGCGCTCCCCCCGGACAGATAGAGACCCAGTACTTC.

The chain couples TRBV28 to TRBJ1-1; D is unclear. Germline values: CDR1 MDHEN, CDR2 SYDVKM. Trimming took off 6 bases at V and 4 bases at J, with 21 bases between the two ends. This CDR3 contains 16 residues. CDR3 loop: CASRSPGSRDVTEAFF. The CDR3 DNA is TGTGCCAGCAGATCCCCCGGGTCGAGGGATGTCACTGAAGCTTTCTTT.

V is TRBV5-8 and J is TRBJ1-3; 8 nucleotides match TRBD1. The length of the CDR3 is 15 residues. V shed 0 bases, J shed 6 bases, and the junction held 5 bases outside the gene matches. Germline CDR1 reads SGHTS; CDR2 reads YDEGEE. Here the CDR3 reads CASSLDDRGVNTIYF. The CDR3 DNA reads TGTGCCAGCAGCTTGGACGACAGGGGAGTAAACACCATATATTTT.

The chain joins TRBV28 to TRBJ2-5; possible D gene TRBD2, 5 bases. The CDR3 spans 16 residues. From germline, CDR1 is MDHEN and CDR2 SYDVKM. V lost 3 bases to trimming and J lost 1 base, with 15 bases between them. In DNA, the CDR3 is TGTGCCAGCAGTTTTCTAGCCCCTACCCCCCAAGAGACCCAGTACTTC. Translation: CASSFLAPTPQETQYF.

The CDR3 coding sequence is TGCGCCAGCAGCCCATCCCCCGGGCGGGGAGCGTCAGATACGCAGTATTTT. The encoded protein is CASSPSPGRGASDTQYF. The J gene is TRBJ2-3, the V gene TRBV5-1; TRBD2 might be the D (6 bases). Germline V gene data show CDR1 as SGHRS and CDR2 as YFSETQ. The CDR3 has 17 amino acids. The V end lost 4 bases, the J end lost 4 bases, and 22 bases lay between the germline ends.

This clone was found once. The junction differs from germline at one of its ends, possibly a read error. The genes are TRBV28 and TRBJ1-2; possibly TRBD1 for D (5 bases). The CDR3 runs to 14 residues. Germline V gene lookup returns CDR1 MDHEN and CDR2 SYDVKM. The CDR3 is CASSLGGSPYVYTF. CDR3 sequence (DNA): TGTGCCAGCAGTTTGGGGGGGAGCCCCTATGTCTACACCTTC.